This TCR beta chain was identified during a study of T cell responses to AZD1222 COVID-19 vaccine. The study, taken as a whole, reports: Donors were chiefly white British, with a greater number of females, and clonal diversity was perhaps underestimated. Recipients of AZD1222 seropositive at baseline numbered only five or six. CD4 TCRs covered the whole spike, strongest at regions 160-218 and 743-854.

Germline V lookup: CDR1 LGHDT, CDR2 YNNKEL (reference sequence). The CDR3 has 12 amino acids. The V end was cut by 2 bases, the J end by 7 bases, with 8 bases between. Sequencing was performed with immunoSEQ multiplex PCR; in TCRdb, only in-frame clones are kept and a portion is missing. Among 100,000 to 120,000 clones listed, roughly 92% were seen once. About this clone itself: Its antigen is undetermined.

The study pooled second doses at about 4 or about 12 weeks. The TCR sequence derives from an adult who received the AZD1222 COVID-19 vaccine. Specimen: peripheral blood, collected 28 days after the second AZD1222 dose. The chain carries TRBV3-1 (or the pseudogene TRBV3-2) and TRBJ1-2; D unclear. The CDR3 spells CASSQNSRGYTF. The CDR3 DNA sequence: TGTGCCAGCAGCCAAAATTCTCGTGGCTACACCTTC.